This record looks at one T cell receptor (beta chain) sequence and its context. Its specificity is not known. The table came from immunoSEQ multiplex PCR; TCRdb's copy has only in-frame clones and leaves some out. The sample has about 400,000 clones; around 89% are singletons. The entry originates in a study of Ad26.COV2.S vaccination and SARS-CoV-2 variants. Study details: The vaccine Ad26.COV2.S was put into the muscle once, or twice with 56 days between. Study conclusions and caveats: Similar non-spike TCR breadth was observed in recipients of vaccine and of placebo. Spike-specific responses of CD8+ and CD4+ T cells were reported to display substantial breadth after vaccination.

The treatment: around 19 received Ad26.COV2.S at low or high dose, single or two shots; roughly five received placebo; per-sample allocation not given. All samples were drawn on day 63, counting from the first vaccine or placebo injection. Germline V gives CDR1 LNHDA, CDR2 SQIVND (reference sequence). The CDR3 is made up of 14 amino acids. V was trimmed by 5 bases and J by 3 bases, leaving 14 bases between them. The sequence was collected from a person between 18 and 60 years old who received the Ad26.COV2.S COVID-19 vaccine or a placebo. Sequenced here: peripheral blood, sampled in a trial of Ad26.COV2.S vaccine versus placebo. The genes are TRBV19 and TRBJ2-7, with D hard to call. The CDR3 coding sequence is TGTGCCAGTAGTGGGTCCACCACACTCTACGAGCAGTACTTC. Protein product: CASSGSTTLYEQYF.